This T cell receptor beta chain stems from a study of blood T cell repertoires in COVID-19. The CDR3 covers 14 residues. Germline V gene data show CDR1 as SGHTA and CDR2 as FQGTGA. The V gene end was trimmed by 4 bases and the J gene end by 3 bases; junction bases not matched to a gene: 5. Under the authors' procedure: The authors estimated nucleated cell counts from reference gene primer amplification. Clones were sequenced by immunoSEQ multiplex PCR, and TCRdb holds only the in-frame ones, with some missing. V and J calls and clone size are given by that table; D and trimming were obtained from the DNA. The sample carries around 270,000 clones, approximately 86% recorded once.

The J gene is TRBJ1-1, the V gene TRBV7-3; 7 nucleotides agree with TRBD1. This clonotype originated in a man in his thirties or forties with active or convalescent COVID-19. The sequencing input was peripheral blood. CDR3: CASSSAGQDTEAFF. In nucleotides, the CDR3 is TGTGCCAGCAGCTCCGCCGGACAGGACACTGAAGCTTTCTTT.